A selection of T cell receptor beta chains follows, all from one sample in a study of vaccination effects on CD4 cells after COVID-19. These TCRs are of unknown antigen specificity. Only in-frame clones appear in the TCRdb table, and some are missing; sequencing was by immunoSEQ multiplex PCR. This repertoire shows 67,000 or so clones, about 86% found once; its top ten account for approximately 1.3%. Material: CD4+ T cells from PBMCs cultured with HCoV-229E spike peptides, obtained after COVID-19 vaccination. All receptors derive from a human donor who received a COVID-19 vaccine. The CDR3 runs from the conserved cysteine through the conserved F or W. The D gene is left open where the match is weak. Clone size is shown for a subset of rows, as once, few, many or a class of expanded clone.

TGTGCCACCTTCTTAGCGGGGGGGCGTGAGACCCAGTACTTC,CATFLAGGRETQYF,-,TRBJ2-5,TRBV6-6,TRBD2
TGTGCCAGCAGTTACCCACCCGGGACTAGTGTAGGGGAGCTGTTTTTT,CASSYPPGTSVGELFF,-,TRBJ2-2,TRBV6-2/TRBV6-3,TRBD2
TGTGCCAGCAGCGCGGCCGGGACAGGCAATGAAAAACTGTTTTTT,CASSAAGTGNEKLFF,once,TRBJ1-4,TRBV7-3,TRBD1
TGTGCCAGCAGCTTGTTGGGGACCAATCAGCCCCAGCATTTT,CASSLLGTNQPQHF,-,TRBJ1-5,TRBV5-5,-
TGTGCCAGCAGTTTTGAATATGGACGACCGGGTCGCACAGATACGCAGTATTTT,CASSFEYGRPGRTDTQYF,-,TRBJ2-3,TRBV6-2/TRBV6-3,-
TGCGCCAGCAGCTTGGGACAGGGCGGGAGTGGAGAGACCCAGTACTTC,CASSLGQGGSGETQYF,-,TRBJ2-5,TRBV5-1,-
TGCGCCAGCAGTCAATCTGGACTATTCTACAATGAGCAGTTCTTC,CASSQSGLFYNEQFF,-,TRBJ2-1,TRBV23-1,-
TGTGCCAGCAGCAACCGGGACAGGGGGTCCTATGAGCAGTTCTTC,CASSNRDRGSYEQFF,-,TRBJ2-1,TRBV3-1/TRBV3-2,TRBD1
TGTGCCAGCAGTCGGACAGGGGGCTATGAAAAACTGTTTTTT,CASSRTGGYEKLFF,-,TRBJ1-4,TRBV5-4,TRBD1
TGCGCCAGCAATCCGCGACTAGCGGGCGCAGATACGCAGTATTTT,CASNPRLAGADTQYF,-,TRBJ2-3,TRBV10-2,TRBD2
TGCGCCAGCAGCACAAGGGGACCGCCTCAAGAGACCCAGTACTTC,CASSTRGPPQETQYF,-,TRBJ2-5,TRBV5-1,-
TGTGCCAGCAGTTCTAGTTCCGGGACTAGCGGGGGCCAAACCTACAATGAGCAGTTCTTC,CASSSSSGTSGGQTYNEQFF,-,TRBJ2-1,TRBV6-2/TRBV6-3,TRBD2
TGTGCCACGGGGGAGACAGGGCTGAGCAATCAGCCCCAGCATTTT,CATGETGLSNQPQHF,-,TRBJ1-5,TRBV2,TRBD1